Listed here is a single TCR beta chain. Its binding antigen is unknown. No base quality values were provided; no much bigger clone lies one nucleotide off. The library relied on RT-PCR. Instrument on record: Illumina MiSeq. The public sequencing data were trimmed at Q25 with fastp and processed into clonotypes with MiXCR by TCRdb, which kept only in-frame beta chains. Records with the same CDR3 protein are collapsed into one entry carrying the most frequent genes and DNA. The sample's table lists a count of about 77 distinct CDR3 sequences. The data derive from a study of CD4 T cell repertoires and nickel (dated by TCRdb to 2020 to 2021). The source material was CD4+ T cells from blood, not recorded whether cultured. The TCR was taken from a human donor in a nickel allergy study, with or without nickel allergy (not recorded which). It is not recorded whether this sample comes from one donor or several.

This receptor carries the CDR3 CASSGTNYQPQHF. In nucleotide form, the sequence is TGTGCCAGCAGCGGGACAAACTATCAGCCCCAGCATTTT. The rearrangement joined TRBV28 to TRBJ1-5, with a tentative D gene TRBD1 over 6 matching bases. The germline V gene yields MDHEN for CDR1 and SYDVKM for CDR2. At the junction V is shortened by 6 bases and J by 5 bases, with 11 bases in between. CDR3 length: 13 amino acids, cysteine to phenylalanine. Left in the record is the CDR3 DNA by itself, 39 bases read in frame from the first base.